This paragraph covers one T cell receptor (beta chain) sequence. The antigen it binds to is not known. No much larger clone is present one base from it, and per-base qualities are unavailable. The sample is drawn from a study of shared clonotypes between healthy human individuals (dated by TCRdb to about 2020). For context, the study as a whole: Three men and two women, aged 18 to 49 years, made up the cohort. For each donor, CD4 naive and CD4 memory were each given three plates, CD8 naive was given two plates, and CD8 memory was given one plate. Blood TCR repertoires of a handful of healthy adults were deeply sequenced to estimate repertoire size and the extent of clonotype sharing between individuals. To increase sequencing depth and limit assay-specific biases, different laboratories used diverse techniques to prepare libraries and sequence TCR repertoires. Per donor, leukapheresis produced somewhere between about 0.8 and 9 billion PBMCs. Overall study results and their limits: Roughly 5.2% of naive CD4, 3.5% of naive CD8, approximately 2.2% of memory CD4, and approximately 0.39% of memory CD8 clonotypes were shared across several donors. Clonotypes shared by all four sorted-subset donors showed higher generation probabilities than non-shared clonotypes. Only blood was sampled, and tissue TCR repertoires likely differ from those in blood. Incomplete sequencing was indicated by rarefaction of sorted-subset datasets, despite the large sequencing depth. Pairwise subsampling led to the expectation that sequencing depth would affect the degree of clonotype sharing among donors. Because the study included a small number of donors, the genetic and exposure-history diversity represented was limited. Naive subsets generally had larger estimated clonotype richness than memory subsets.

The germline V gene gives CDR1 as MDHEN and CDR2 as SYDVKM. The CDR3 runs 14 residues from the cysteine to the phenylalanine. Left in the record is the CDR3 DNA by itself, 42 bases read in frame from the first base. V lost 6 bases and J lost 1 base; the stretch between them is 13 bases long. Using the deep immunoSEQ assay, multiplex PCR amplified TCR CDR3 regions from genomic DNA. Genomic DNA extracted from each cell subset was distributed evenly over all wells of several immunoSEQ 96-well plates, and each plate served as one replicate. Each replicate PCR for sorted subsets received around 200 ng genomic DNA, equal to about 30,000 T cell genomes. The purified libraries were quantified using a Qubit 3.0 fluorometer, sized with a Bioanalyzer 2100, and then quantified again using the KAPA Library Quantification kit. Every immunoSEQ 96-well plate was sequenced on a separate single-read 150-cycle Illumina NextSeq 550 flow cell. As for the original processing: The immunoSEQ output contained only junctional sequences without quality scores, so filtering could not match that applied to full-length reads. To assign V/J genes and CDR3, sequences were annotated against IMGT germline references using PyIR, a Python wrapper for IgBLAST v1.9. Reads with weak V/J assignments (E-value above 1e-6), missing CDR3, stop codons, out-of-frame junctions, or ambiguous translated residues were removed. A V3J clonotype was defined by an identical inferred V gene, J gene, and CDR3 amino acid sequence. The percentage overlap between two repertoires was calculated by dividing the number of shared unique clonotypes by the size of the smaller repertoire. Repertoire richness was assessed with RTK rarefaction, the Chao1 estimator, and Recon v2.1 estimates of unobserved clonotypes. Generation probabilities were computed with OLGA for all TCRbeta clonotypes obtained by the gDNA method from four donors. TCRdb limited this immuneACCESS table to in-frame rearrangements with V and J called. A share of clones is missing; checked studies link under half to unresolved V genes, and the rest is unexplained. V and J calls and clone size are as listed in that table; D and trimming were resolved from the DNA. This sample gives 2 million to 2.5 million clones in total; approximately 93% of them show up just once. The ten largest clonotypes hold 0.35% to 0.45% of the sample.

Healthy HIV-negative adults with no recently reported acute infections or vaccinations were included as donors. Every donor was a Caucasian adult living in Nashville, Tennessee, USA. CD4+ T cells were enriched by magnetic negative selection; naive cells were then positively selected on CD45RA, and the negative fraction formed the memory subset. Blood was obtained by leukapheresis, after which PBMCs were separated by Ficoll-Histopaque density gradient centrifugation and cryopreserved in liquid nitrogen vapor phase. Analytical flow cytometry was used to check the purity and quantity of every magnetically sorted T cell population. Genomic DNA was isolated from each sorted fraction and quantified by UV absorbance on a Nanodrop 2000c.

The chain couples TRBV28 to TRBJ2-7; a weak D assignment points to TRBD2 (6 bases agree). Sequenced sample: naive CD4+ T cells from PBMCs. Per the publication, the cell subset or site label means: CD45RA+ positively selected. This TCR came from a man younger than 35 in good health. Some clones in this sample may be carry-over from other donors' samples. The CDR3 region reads CASRKYGSSYEQYF. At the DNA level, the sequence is TGTGCCAGCAGGAAGTACGGGAGTTCCTACGAGCAGTACTTC.